This T cell receptor beta chain was documented in a study of blood T cell repertoires in COVID-19 (dated by TCRdb to the early 2020s). For context, the study as a whole: Collaborator samples came from the United States, Italy and Spain and covered acute and convalescent phases of COVID-19. The prospective study material was composed of cDNA or gDNA derived from T cells, B-cell-depleted T cells, or PBMCs. Deeply sampled blood TCRbeta repertoires from subjects exposed to, actively infected with, or recovered from COVID-19 were included in the dataset. A freely available public database, intended as a resource for researchers studying the immune response to SARS-CoV-2, is where the repertoires were released. Samples came from the ongoing ImmuneRACE study (first 160 participants) plus 1,254 subjects from 6 global collaborators. The sample metadata nearly always contained a de-identified subject ID, COVID-19 status, age in years and sex. Where available, HLA class I and class II types were taken from metadata supplied by the sample provider and were not determined by assay-based typing. Results the study describes overall, beyond this receptor: Clinical and demographic metadata were provided uncurated, with the amount varying by source and participant.

TCRbeta CDR3 regions were amplified from genomic DNA using the immunoSEQ Assay, a bias-controlled multiplex PCR. Per the authors' processing: Within the assay, amplification of reference gene primers was used to estimate how many nucleated cells each sample contained. To quantify the absolute abundance of each unique TCRbeta CDR3 rearrangement, sequence reads were collapsed and filtered. For each sample, productive Simpson clonality was calculated as the square root of Simpson's diversity index over productive rearrangements. TCRdb holds this immuneACCESS table with in-frame rearrangements only. Some clones are missing; in checked studies, unresolved V genes explain under half, and the rest has no known cause. D and trimming come from the DNA, and the V and J calls and clone size come from that table. The sample table lists over 50,000 clones, over 75% of them with a count of one. 6% to 7% of the sample is held by the ten biggest clonotypes.

The collaborating institutions used their own protocols to collect whole blood in K2EDTA tubes. For TCRbeta analysis, collaborators shipped samples in one of three forms: frozen whole blood, isolated PBMCs, or DNA extracted from either of those sample types. V loses 5 bases of germline sequence and J loses 2 bases, and the interval between the two ends is 15 bases. The CDR1 and CDR2 encoded by the germline V gene (reference sequence) are SEHNR and FQNEAQ. The CDR3 goes from the cysteine to the phenylalanine over 15 residues. CDR3 DNA is the only sequence kept; it has 45 bases, read in frame from the first base. This clone was observed a handful of times. Its antigen remains undetermined. No clone much larger than this one lies a single base away; base qualities are absent.

Material: peripheral blood. In this chain, TRBV7-9 is recombined with TRBJ1-2; matching of 6 bases hints at TRBD1 as the D gene. The sequence was obtained from a man between 60 and 70 years old with acute or convalescent COVID-19. At the DNA level, the sequence is TGTGCCAGCAGCACCTACCAGGGGAACAACTATGGCTACACCTTC. This gives the protein CASSTYQGNNYGYTF.